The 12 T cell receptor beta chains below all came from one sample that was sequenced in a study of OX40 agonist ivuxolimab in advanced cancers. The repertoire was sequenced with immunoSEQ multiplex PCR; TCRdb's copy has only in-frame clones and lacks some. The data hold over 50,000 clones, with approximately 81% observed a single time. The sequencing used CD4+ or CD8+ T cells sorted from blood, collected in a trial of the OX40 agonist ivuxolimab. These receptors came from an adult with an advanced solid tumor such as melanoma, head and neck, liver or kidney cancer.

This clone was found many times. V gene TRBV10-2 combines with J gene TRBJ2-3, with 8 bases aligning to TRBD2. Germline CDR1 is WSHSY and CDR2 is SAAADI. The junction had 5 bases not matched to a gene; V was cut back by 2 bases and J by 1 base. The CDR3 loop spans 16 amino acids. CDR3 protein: CASSEERGRGTDTQYF. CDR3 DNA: TGCGCCAGCAGTGAGGAGCGGGGGAGAGGCACAGATACGCAGTATTTT.

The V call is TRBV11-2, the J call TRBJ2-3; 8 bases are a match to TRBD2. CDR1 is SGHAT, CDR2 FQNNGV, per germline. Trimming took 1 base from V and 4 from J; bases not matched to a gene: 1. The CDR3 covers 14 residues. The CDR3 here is CASSLGGRSDTQYF. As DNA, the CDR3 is TGTGCCAGCAGCTTAGGCGGGAGGTCAGATACGCAGTATTTT.

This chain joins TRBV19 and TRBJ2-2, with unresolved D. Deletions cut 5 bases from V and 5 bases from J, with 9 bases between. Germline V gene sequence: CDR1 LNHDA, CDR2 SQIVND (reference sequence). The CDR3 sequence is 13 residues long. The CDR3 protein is CASSPRWTGELFF. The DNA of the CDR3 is TGTGCCAGTAGTCCGAGGTGGACCGGGGAGCTGTTTTTT.

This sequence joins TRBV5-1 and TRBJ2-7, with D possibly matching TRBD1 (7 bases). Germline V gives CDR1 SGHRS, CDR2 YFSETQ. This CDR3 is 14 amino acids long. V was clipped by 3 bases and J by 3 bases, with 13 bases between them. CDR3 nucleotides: TGCGCCAGCAGCTACGGGACAGCGGGCTACGAGCAGTACTTC. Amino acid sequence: CASSYGTAGYEQYF. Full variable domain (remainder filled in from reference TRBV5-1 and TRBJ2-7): KAGVTQTPRYLIKTRGQQVTLSCSPISGHRSVSWYQQTPGQGLQFLFEYFSETQRNKGNFPGRFSGRQFSNSRSEMNVSTLELGDSALYLCASSYGTAGYEQYFGPGTRLTVT.

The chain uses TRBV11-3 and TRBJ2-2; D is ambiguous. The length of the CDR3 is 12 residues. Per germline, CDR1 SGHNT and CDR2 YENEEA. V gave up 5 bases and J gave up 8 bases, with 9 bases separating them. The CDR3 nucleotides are TGTGCCAGCAGCCAATTACGTGGGGAGCTGTTTTTT. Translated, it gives CASSQLRGELFF.

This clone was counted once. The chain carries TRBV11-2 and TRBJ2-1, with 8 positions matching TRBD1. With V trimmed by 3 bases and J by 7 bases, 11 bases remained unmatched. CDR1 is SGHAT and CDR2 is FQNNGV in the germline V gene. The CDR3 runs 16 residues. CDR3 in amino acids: CASSFERTGLLNEQFF. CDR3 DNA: TGTGCCAGCAGCTTCGAGCGGACAGGGTTGTTGAATGAGCAGTTCTTC.

CDR3: CASSQDQGTHSYNEQFF. The DNA of the CDR3 is TGTGCCAGCAGCCAAGATCAGGGCACCCACTCCTACAATGAGCAGTTCTTC. V and J are TRBV4-2 and TRBJ2-1; weak D call: TRBD1 (5 bases). The length of the CDR3 is 17 residues. Trimming took 0 bases from V and 0 from J, leaving 12 bases between them. The germline V gene has CDR1 LGHNA and CDR2 YNFKEQ.

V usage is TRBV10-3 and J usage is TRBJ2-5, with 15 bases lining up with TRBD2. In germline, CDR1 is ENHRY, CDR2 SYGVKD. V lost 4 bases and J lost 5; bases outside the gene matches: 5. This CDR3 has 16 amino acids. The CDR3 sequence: CAISGSGLAGGETQYF. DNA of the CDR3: TGTGCCATCAGTGGATCGGGACTAGCGGGAGGTGAGACCCAGTACTTC.

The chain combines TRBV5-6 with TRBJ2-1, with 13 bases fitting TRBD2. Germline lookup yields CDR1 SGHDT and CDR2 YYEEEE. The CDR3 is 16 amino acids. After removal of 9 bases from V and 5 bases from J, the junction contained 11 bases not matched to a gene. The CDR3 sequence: CATSELGLAGDNEQFF. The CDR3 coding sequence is TGTGCCACCTCGGAGCTAGGACTAGCGGGAGACAATGAGCAGTTCTTC.

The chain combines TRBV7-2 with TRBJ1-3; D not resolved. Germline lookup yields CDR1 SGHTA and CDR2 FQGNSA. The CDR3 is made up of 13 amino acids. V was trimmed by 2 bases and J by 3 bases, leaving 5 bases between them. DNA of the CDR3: TGTGCCAGCAGCTTAATCAATGGAAACACCATATATTTT. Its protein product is CASSLINGNTIYF.

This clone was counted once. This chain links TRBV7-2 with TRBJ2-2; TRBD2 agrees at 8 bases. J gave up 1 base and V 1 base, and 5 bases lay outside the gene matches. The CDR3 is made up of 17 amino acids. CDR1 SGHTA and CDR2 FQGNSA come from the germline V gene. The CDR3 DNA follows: TGTGCCAGCAGCTTAGTTTTAGCGGGGCTGAACACCGGGGAGCTGTTTTTT. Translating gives CASSLVLAGLNTGELFF.

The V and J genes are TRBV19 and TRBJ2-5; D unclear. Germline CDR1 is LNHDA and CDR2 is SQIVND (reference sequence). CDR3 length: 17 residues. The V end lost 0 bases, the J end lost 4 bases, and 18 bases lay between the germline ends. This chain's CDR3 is CASSIDLYEAELETQYF. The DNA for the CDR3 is TGTGCCAGTAGTATAGATCTTTACGAGGCCGAGCTAGAGACCCAGTACTTC.